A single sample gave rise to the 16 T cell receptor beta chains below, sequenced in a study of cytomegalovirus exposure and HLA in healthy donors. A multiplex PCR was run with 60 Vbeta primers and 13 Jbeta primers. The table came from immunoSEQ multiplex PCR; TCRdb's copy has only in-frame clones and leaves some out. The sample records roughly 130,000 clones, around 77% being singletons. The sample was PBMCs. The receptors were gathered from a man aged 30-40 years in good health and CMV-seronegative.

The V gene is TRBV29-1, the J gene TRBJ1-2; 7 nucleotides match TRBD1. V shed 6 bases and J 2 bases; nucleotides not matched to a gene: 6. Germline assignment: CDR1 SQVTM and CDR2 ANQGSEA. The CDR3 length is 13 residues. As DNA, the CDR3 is TGCAGCGTGGGGACAGCCCGGAACTATGGCTACACCTTC. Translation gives CSVGTARNYGYTF.

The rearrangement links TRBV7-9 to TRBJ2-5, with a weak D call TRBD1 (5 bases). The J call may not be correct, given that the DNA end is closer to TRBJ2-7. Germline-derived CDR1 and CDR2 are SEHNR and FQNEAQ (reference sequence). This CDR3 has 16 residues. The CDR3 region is CASSRSDSTLSHEQYF. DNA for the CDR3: TGTGCCAGCAGCCGAAGTGACAGTACCCTAAGCCACGAGCAGTACTTC.

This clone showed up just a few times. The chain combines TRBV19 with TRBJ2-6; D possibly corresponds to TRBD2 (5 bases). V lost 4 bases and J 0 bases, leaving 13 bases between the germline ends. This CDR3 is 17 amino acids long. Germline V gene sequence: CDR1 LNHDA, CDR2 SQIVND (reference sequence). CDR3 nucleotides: TGTGCCAGTAGTAGCAGCGGTCAATCCTCTGGGGCCAACGTCCTGACTTTC. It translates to CASSSSGQSSGANVLTF.

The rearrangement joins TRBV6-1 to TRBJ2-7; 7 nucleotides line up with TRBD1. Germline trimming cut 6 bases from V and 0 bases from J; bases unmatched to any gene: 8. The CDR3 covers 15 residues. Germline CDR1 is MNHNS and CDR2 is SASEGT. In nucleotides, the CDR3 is TGTGCCAGCAGCCCAGACAGGGAAGCCTCCTACGAGCAGTACTTC. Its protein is CASSPDREASYEQYF.

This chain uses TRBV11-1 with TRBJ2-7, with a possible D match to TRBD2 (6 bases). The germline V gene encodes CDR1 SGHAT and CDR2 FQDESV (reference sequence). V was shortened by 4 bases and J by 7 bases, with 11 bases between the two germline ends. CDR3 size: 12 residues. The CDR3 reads CASSSGLTEQYF. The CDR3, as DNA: TGTGCCAGCAGCTCGGGACTGACTGAGCAGTACTTC.

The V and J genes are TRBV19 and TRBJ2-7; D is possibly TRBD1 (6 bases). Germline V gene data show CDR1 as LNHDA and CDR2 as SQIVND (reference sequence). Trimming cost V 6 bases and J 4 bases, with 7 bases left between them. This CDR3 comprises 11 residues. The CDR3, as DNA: TGTGCCAGTAGAGGGGGTTACGAGCAGTACTTC. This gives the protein CASRGGYEQYF.

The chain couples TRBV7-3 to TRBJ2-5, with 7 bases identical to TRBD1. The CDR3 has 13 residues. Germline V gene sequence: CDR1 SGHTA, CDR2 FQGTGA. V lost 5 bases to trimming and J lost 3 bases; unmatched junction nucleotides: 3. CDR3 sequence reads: CASSRDREETQYF. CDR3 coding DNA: TGTGCCAGCAGCCGCGACAGGGAAGAGACCCAGTACTTC.

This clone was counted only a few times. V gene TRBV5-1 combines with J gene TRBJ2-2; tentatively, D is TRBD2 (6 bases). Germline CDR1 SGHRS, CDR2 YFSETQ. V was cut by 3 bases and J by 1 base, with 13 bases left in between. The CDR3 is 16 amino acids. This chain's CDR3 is CASSSLSGVNTGELFF. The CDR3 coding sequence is TGCGCCAGCAGCTCCCTTAGCGGCGTGAACACCGGGGAGCTGTTTTTT.

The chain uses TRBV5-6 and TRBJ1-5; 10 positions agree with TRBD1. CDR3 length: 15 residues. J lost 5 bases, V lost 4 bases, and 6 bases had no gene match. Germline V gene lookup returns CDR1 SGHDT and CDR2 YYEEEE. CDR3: CASSTRDRGYQPQHF. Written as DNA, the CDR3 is TGTGCCAGCAGCACCCGGGACAGGGGATATCAGCCCCAGCATTTT.

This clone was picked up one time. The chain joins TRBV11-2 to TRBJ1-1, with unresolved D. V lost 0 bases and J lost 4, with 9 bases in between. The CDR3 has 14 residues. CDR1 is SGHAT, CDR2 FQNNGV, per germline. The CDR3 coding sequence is TGTGCCAGCAGCTTAGATGGTGGCAGCACTGAAGCTTTCTTT. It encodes CASSLDGGSTEAFF.

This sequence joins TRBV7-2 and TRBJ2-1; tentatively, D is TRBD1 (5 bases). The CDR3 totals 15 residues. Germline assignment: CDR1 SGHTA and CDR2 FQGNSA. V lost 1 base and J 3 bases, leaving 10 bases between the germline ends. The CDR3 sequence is CASSLGTRVYNEQFF. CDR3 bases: TGTGCCAGCAGCTTAGGAACCAGGGTCTACAATGAGCAGTTCTTC.

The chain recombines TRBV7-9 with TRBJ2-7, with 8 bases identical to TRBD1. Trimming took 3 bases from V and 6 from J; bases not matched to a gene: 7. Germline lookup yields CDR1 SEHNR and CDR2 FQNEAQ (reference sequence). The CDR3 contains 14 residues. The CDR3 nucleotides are TGTGCCAGCAGCTTCGGCCAGGGGGCGACCGAGCAGTACTTC. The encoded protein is CASSFGQGATEQYF.

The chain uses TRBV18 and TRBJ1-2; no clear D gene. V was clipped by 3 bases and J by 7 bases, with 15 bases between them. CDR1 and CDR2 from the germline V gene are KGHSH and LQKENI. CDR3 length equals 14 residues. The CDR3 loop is CASSPPEKSSGYTF. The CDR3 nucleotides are TGTGCCAGCTCACCCCCGGAGAAATCCTCTGGCTACACCTTC. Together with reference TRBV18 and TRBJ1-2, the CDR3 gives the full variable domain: NAGVMQNPRHLVRRRGQEARLRCSPMKGHSHVYWYRQLPEEGLKFMVYLQKENIIDESGMPKERFSAEFPKEGPSILRIQQVVRGDSAAYFCASSPPEKSSGYTFGSGTRLTVV.

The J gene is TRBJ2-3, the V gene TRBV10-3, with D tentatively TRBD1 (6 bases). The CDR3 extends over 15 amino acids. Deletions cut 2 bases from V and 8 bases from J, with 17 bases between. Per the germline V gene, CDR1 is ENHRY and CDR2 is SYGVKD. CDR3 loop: CAISEGGRLKVTQYF. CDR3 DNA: TGTGCCATCAGTGAGGGGGGCCGACTAAAGGTTACGCAGTATTTT.

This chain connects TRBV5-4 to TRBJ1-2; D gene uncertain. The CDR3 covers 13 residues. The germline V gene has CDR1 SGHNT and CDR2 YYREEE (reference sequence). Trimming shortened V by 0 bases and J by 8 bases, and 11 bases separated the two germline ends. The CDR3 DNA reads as TGTGCCAGCAGCTTGGATCAGGATAGGGGCTACACCTTC. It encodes CASSLDQDRGYTF.

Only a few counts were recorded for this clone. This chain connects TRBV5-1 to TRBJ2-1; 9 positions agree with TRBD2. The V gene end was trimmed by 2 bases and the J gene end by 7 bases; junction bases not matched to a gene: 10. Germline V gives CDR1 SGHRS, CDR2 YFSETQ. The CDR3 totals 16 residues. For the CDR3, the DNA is TGCGCCAGCAGCTTCTTAGCGGGAGTGGGAGGGAATGAGCAGTTCTTC. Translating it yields CASSFLAGVGGNEQFF.